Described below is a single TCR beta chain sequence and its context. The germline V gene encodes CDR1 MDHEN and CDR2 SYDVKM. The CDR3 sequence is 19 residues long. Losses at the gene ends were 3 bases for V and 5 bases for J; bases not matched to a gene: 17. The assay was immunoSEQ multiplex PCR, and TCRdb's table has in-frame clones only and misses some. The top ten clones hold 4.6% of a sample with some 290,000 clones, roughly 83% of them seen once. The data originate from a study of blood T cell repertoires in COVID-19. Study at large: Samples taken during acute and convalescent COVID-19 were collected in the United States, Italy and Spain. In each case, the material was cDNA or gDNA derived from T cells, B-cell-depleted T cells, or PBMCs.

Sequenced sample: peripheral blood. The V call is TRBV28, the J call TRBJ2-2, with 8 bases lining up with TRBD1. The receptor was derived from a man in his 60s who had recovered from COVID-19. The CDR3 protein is CASSFYCDRGLLWTGELFF. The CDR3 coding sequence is TGTGCCAGCAGTTTCTATTGTGACAGGGGCCTGCTTTGGACCGGGGAGCTGTTTTTT. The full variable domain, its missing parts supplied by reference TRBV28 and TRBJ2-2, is DVKVTQSSRYLVKRTGEKVFLECVQDMDHENMFWYRQDPGLGLRLIYFSYDVKMKEKGDIPEGYSVSREKKERFSLILESASTNQTSMYLCASSFYCDRGLLWTGELFFGEGSRLTVL.